This entry lists 29 T cell receptor beta chains sequenced from one sample in a study of blood T cell repertoires in COVID-19. The protocol was immunoSEQ multiplex PCR, while the TCRdb copy is restricted to in-frame clones and leaves out a portion. The sample contains approximately 300,000 clones, around nine tenths of which appear only once. Specimen: peripheral blood. The receptors were sampled from a man under 40 with acute or convalescent COVID-19.

This clone occurred once. The chain couples TRBV9 to TRBJ1-4; D possibly corresponds to TRBD1 (6 bases). V lost 3 bases and J 8 bases, leaving 14 bases between the germline ends. Germline V gene lookup returns CDR1 SGDLS and CDR2 YYNGEE. The CDR3 has 14 residues. CDR3 sequence: CASSDREGTEKLFF. The CDR3 DNA follows: TGTGCCAGCAGCGACAGGGAGGGAACAGAAAAACTGTTTTTT. The variable domain in full, completed from reference TRBV9 and TRBJ1-4, reads DSGVTQTPKHLITATGQRVTLRCSPRSGDLSVYWYQQSLDQGLQFLIQYYNGEERAKGNILERFSAQQFPDLHSELNLSSLELGDSALYFCASSDREGTEKLFFGSGTQLSVL.

CDR3 DNA: TGTGCCAGCAGCGAGACAGGTCGCGGCTACACCTTC. As protein: CASSETGRGYTF. This chain uses TRBV11-2 with TRBJ1-2, with D perhaps TRBD1 (6 bases). Looked up from germline, CDR1 is SGHAT and CDR2 is FQNNGV. The V end lost 5 bases, the J end lost 8 bases, and 12 bases lay between the germline ends. This CDR3 has 12 amino acids. The full variable domain, in which reference TRBV11-2 and TRBJ1-2 provide the parts outside the CDR3, is EAGVAQSPRYKIIEKRQSVAFWCNPISGHATLYWYQQILGQGPKLLIQFQNNGVVDDSQLPKDRFSAERLKGVDSTLKIQPAKLEDSAVYLCASSETGRGYTFGSGTRLTVV.

This clone was detected only once. V usage is TRBV18 and J usage is TRBJ1-2; maybe TRBD1 (6 bases). The V gene lost 4 bases and the J gene lost 7 bases, with 16 bases spanning the gap. CDR1 and CDR2 from the germline V gene are KGHSH and LQKENI. The CDR3 consists of 14 residues. CDR3 in DNA: TGTGCCAGCTCACAACAGACAGGAGCCCCTGGCTACACCTTC. Encoded protein: CASSQQTGAPGYTF.

The rearrangement joins TRBV9 to TRBJ2-3, with 7 bases identical to TRBD1. V was pared by 4 bases and J by 1 base, with 6 bases of the junction left unmatched. This CDR3 contains 15 residues. CDR1 and CDR2 (germline): SGDLS, YYNGEE. The CDR3 DNA follows: TGTGCCAGCAGCCGACGACAGGGAGGCACAGATACGCAGTATTTT. Its translation: CASSRRQGGTDTQYF.

The chain recombines TRBV16 with TRBJ1-5; possibly TRBD1 for D (5 bases). This CDR3 contains 14 residues. V lost 6 bases, J lost 0 bases, and 9 bases lay in between. The V gene's germline CDR1 is KGHSY and CDR2 FQNENV. CDR3 residues: CASSQTGSNQPQHF. The CDR3 coding sequence is TGTGCCAGCAGTCAAACAGGTAGCAATCAGCCCCAGCATTTT.

CDR3 residues: CASSPPPSGVGADTQYF. The CDR3 DNA reads TGCGCCAGCAGCCCTCCTCCCAGCGGGGTTGGGGCAGATACGCAGTATTTT. The chain employs TRBV5-1 and TRBJ2-3; 7 nucleotides match TRBD2. Germline trimming cut 4 bases from V and 4 bases from J; bases unmatched to any gene: 15. CDR3 size: 17 residues. CDR1 and CDR2 (germline): SGHRS, YFSETQ.

This clone was observed a single time. The chain's CDR3 is CASSSREDQPQHF. The CDR3 DNA sequence: TGTGCCAGCAGTTCCCGCGAGGATCAGCCCCAGCATTTT. The chain carries TRBV6-5 and TRBJ1-5; D is unclear. CDR1 and CDR2 (germline): MNHEY, SVGAGI. The CDR3 runs 13 residues. Trimming removed 4 bases from V and 5 bases from J, with 9 bases in between.

This clone occurred a few times. A junction boundary mismatches the germline segment, possibly from a read error. The chain combines TRBV30 with TRBJ1-5; D gene ambiguous. CDR1 GTSNPN and CDR2 SVGIG come from the germline V gene (reference sequence). The CDR3 is 13 amino acids. The CDR3 sequence is CAGSTDSNQPQHF. The CDR3 DNA follows: TGTGCCGGGAGTACTGATAGCAATCAGCCCCAGCATTTT.

The rearrangement uses TRBV7-3 and TRBJ1-2, with 7 bases aligning to TRBD1. This CDR3 comprises 15 residues. With V trimmed by 0 bases and J by 6 bases, 7 bases remained unmatched. Germline values: CDR1 SGHTA, CDR2 FQGTGA. In DNA form, the CDR3 reads TGTGCCAGCAGCTTAACGGGACAGCTAAGAGATGGCTACACCTTC. Its translation is CASSLTGQLRDGYTF.

The chain has TRBV7-9 and TRBJ2-5; tentative D call: TRBD2 (6 bases). The CDR3 is made up of 16 amino acids. The V end was cut by 5 bases, the J end by 4 bases, with 20 bases between. Germline V CDR1 and CDR2: SEHNR, FQNEAQ (reference sequence). CDR3 DNA sequence: TGTGCCAGCAGCCACAGCGGAGGGCGGGGTGGAGAGACCCAGTACTTC. This gives the protein CASSHSGGRGGETQYF.

The chain recombines TRBV28 with TRBJ2-7; 8 bases are a match to TRBD1. This CDR3 has 16 residues. The germline V gene has CDR1 MDHEN and CDR2 SYDVKM. With V trimmed by 5 bases and J by 3 bases, 12 bases remained unmatched. The CDR3 DNA reads as TGTGCCAGCAGTCGGACAGGGCATTACGTATACTACGAGCAGTACTTC. This sequence encodes CASSRTGHYVYYEQYF.

The V and J genes are TRBV30 and TRBJ2-7; 9 nucleotides line up with TRBD2. Germline V gene data show CDR1 as GTSNPN and CDR2 as SVGIG (reference sequence). This CDR3 has 13 amino acids. The junction had 5 bases not matched to a gene; V was cut back by 4 bases and J by 4 bases. CDR3: CAWTKAGGYEQYF. CDR3 nucleotide sequence: TGTGCCTGGACCAAAGCGGGGGGTTACGAGCAGTACTTC.

V and J are TRBV11-2 and TRBJ1-5, with D unresolved. V shed 1 base and J shed 3 bases, with 7 bases lying between them. In germline, CDR1 is SGHAT, CDR2 FQNNGV. The CDR3 spans 14 residues. CDR3: CASSLGHTNQPQHF. CDR3 nucleotide sequence: TGTGCCAGCAGCTTAGGGCATACCAATCAGCCCCAGCATTTT.

This chain joins TRBV20-1 and TRBJ2-3, with D possibly matching TRBD2 (5 bases). The CDR3 is made up of 11 amino acids. Germline V CDR1 and CDR2: DFQATT, SNEGSKA (reference sequence). V lost 4 bases and J 4 bases, leaving 6 bases between the germline ends. In DNA, the CDR3 is TGCAGTGCTACGAGGGCAGATACGCAGTATTTT. It encodes CSATRADTQYF.

CDR3 sequence (DNA): TGCAGTGGGGCAGCCACCTACGAGCAGTACTTC. Protein sequence: CSGAATYEQYF. This chain links TRBV20-1 with TRBJ2-7; D not resolved. Trimming took 7 bases from V and 2 from J, leaving 9 bases between them. Germline CDR1 and CDR2: DFQATT and SNEGSKA (reference sequence). The CDR3 totals 11 residues.

V usage is TRBV3-1 (or the pseudogene TRBV3-2) and J usage is TRBJ1-2; a possible D gene is TRBD1 (5 bases). V was shortened by 1 base and J by 8 bases, with 14 bases between the two germline ends. The CDR3 sequence is 14 residues long. Germline values: CDR1 LGHDT, CDR2 YNNKEL (reference sequence). The CDR3 DNA is TGTGCCAGCAGCCAAGGACAGCGCCTCTCGGGCTACACCTTC. This encodes CASSQGQRLSGYTF.

The chain combines TRBV30 with TRBJ2-1; D may be TRBD2 (5 bases). V gave up 4 bases and J gave up 4 bases, with 14 bases separating them. The germline CDR1 and CDR2 sequences are GTSNPN and SVGIG (reference sequence). There are 14 residues in the CDR3. The DNA of the CDR3 is TGTGCCTGGAAGCGGTGGCGTCGATACAATGAGCAGTTCTTC. Translation: CAWKRWRRYNEQFF.

V usage is TRBV5-4 and J usage is TRBJ2-1, with 8 bases identical to TRBD2. The length of the CDR3 is 16 residues. CDR1 is SGHNT and CDR2 is YYREEE in the germline V gene (reference sequence). Unmatched junction bases numbered 5, after V lost 0 bases and J lost 3 bases. CDR3 residues: CASSLAGSGGYNEQFF. In DNA, the CDR3 is TGTGCCAGCAGCTTGGCCGGGAGCGGGGGCTACAATGAGCAGTTCTTC.

The V and J genes are TRBV28 and TRBJ1-1; 7 nucleotides match TRBD1. The ends lost 6 bases at V and 1 base at J; junction bases unmatched: 8. The CDR3 sequence is 15 residues long. From germline, CDR1 is MDHEN and CDR2 SYDVKM. The CDR3 region is CASSTIGGANTEAFF. CDR3 nucleotides: TGTGCCAGCAGCACCATAGGGGGCGCGAACACTGAAGCTTTCTTT.

In nucleotides, the CDR3 is TGTGCCAGCAGTTCGGACAGGTTCACCGGGGAGCTGTTTTTT. It specifies CASSSDRFTGELFF. The chain combines TRBV28 with TRBJ2-2; 7 bases are a match to TRBD1. Trimming cost V 4 bases and J 4 bases; bases outside gene matches: 3. Germline V gene lookup returns CDR1 MDHEN and CDR2 SYDVKM. CDR3 length: 14 amino acids.

The rearrangement uses TRBV2 and TRBJ1-2; D gene ambiguous. Trimming left V 2 bases short and J 6 bases short, with 10 bases between. The CDR3 consists of 13 residues. Germline-derived CDR1 and CDR2 are SNHLY and FYNNEI. CDR3 sequence (DNA): TGTGCCAGCAGTGAATCCTCCGGGGATGGCTACACCTTC. Translation: CASSESSGDGYTF. Supplemented by reference TRBV2 and TRBJ1-2, the full variable domain reads EPEVTQTPSHQVTQMGQEVILRCVPISNHLYFYWYRQILGQKVEFLVSFYNNEISEKSEIFDDQFSVERPDGSNFTLKIRSTKLEDSAMYFCASSESSGDGYTFGSGTRLTVV.

The chain is built from TRBV18 and TRBJ2-5; D call uncertain. The CDR3 totals 13 residues. V gave up 3 bases and J gave up 5 bases, with 10 bases separating them. Germline values: CDR1 KGHSH, CDR2 LQKENI. CDR3 sequence (DNA): TGTGCCAGCTCACCTAAAACATGGGAGACCCAGTACTTC. Protein: CASSPKTWETQYF.

This clone came up a few times. This sequence joins TRBV30 and TRBJ1-1, with TRBD1 matching 7 bases. J was trimmed by 8 bases and V by 2 bases; bases with no gene match: 23. CDR1 GTSNPN and CDR2 SVGIG come from the germline V gene (reference sequence). The CDR3 has 18 amino acids. CDR3 amino acids: CAWSLKSPLGIGTEEAFF. CDR3 nucleotide sequence: TGTGCCTGGAGTCTCAAAAGCCCTCTCGGAATCGGGACAGAAGAAGCTTTCTTT.

This chain joins TRBV4-2 and TRBJ2-1; 10 bases match TRBD2. Looked up from germline, CDR1 is LGHNA and CDR2 is YNFKEQ. J gave up 8 bases and V 4 bases, and 11 bases lay outside the gene matches. The CDR3 consists of 16 residues. In DNA form, the CDR3 reads TGTGCCAGCAGCCGCGACCCCCCTAGCGGGAGCGATGAGCAGTTCTTC. As protein: CASSRDPPSGSDEQFF.

This clone appeared a single time. V and J are TRBV18 and TRBJ2-7, with 9 positions matching TRBD1. This CDR3 comprises 17 residues. Losses at the gene ends were 6 bases for V and 5 bases for J; bases not matched to a gene: 17. CDR1 is KGHSH, CDR2 LQKENI, per germline. The CDR3 sequence is CASSYPVFGTGSHEQYF. In DNA form, the CDR3 reads TGTGCCAGCTCCTATCCCGTTTTCGGGACAGGGAGTCACGAGCAGTACTTC. Complete variable domain (other parts from reference TRBV18 and TRBJ2-7): NAGVMQNPRHLVRRRGQEARLRCSPMKGHSHVYWYRQLPEEGLKFMVYLQKENIIDESGMPKERFSAEFPKEGPSILRIQQVVRGDSAAYFCASSYPVFGTGSHEQYFGPGTRLTVT.

The table lists this clone with a few counts. V and J are TRBV6-5 and TRBJ1-6; the match to TRBD1 covers 8 bases. Trimming took 5 bases from V and 14 from J; bases not matched to a gene: 5. The CDR3 is made up of 12 amino acids. Germline V gene sequence: CDR1 MNHEY, CDR2 SVGAGI. In nucleotides, the CDR3 is TGTGCCAGCAGTCGACAGGGGTCGACCCTCCACTTT. Amino acid sequence: CASSRQGSTLHF.

The chain carries TRBV27 and TRBJ1-2, with 8 nucleotides matching TRBD1. The germline V gene has CDR1 MNHEY and CDR2 SMNVEV (reference sequence). V gave up 5 bases and J gave up 0 bases; unmatched junction bases: 11. This CDR3 has 17 amino acids. The CDR3 is CASSPGQGVRTNYGYTF. CDR3 nucleotides: TGTGCCAGCAGTCCCGGACAGGGTGTACGAACTAACTATGGCTACACCTTC.

Comments on this clone: The identical CDR3 is also encoded by other nucleotide sequences in the sample. This chain connects TRBV6-5 to TRBJ1-2; 9 bases line up with TRBD1. Germline CDR1 reads MNHEY; CDR2 reads SVGAGI. The length of the CDR3 is 13 residues. V lost 4 bases and J lost 4; bases outside the gene matches: 1. The CDR3 is CASSLQGAYGYTF. The CDR3 DNA is TGTGCCAGCAGTTTACAGGGGGCCTATGGCTACACCTTC.

The chain joins TRBV2 to TRBJ2-7; the match to TRBD2 covers 12 bases. The trim removed 6 bases at V and 5 bases at J, leaving 5 bases unmatched. In germline, CDR1 is SNHLY, CDR2 FYNNEI. The length of the CDR3 is 14 residues. This CDR3 reads CASRPGLAGNEQYF. In DNA, the CDR3 is TGTGCCAGCAGGCCGGGACTAGCGGGTAACGAGCAGTACTTC.